This TCR beta chain came from a study of early T cells in non-severe SARS-CoV-2 infection. TCRdb re-called the 5' RACE reads with MiXCR, one entry per CDR3 protein. The sample contains roughly 65,000 distinct CDR3 sequences, about 12% of which appear only once. Trimming removed 2 bases from V and 8 bases from J, with 13 bases in between. Germline CDR1 MNHEY, CDR2 SVGAGI. The CDR3 runs to 13 residues. This clonotype was counted ten times or more. This TCR derives from an adult who was a healthcare worker with PCR-confirmed SARS-CoV-2 infection or an uninfected control (not recorded which). This chain links TRBV6-5 with TRBJ2-7; D remains unclear. The sequencing sample was made of whole blood. CDR3 DNA: TGTGCCAGCAGTTACGACGGGTCCTCGAAGCAGTACTTC. The encoded protein is CASSYDGSSKQYF.